This T cell receptor beta chain is drawn from a study of cytotoxic CD8 clonotypes in ibrutinib-treated CLL (dated by TCRdb to about 2021). In terms of the full investigation: In this cohort, about 15 patients were treatment-naive and about a dozen were relapsed/refractory, while some 18 had unmutated IGHV. Longitudinal samples were available for about 30% of the roughly 86 trial participants. Responses were partial in roughly 24 patients and complete in 2; after median approximately 69 months follow-up, some 15 stayed in remission and some twelve progressed. The response samples were drawn at a median of roughly twelve months into treatment, with a range of about 6 to 40 months. On average, each sample had roughly 250,000 productive templates and approximately 89,000 productive rearrangements. Cryopreserved peripheral blood mononuclear cells were obtained prior to treatment, at the time of response, and at either disease progression or sustained remission. All remission and progressive disease samples were collected while patients were still receiving ibrutinib.

The investigation overall reported the following: At baseline, clonality was higher than in age-matched healthy donors and showed a strong correlation with circulating CD8+ T-cell counts. Clonality increased at ibrutinib response, stayed stable in sustained remission, and fell back toward baseline at progression. Sampling times were not matched between sustained-remission and progressing patients, and lymph node repertoires were not studied. Public clonotypes were rare and either shrank or stayed stable during treatment, and the rise in clonality at ibrutinib response reflected expansion of private clonotypes.

The goal of deep resolution MiSeq sequencing was a depth between 1 in 1 million and 1 in 200,000 T cells, and coverage averaged 10x per clonotype. The immunoSEQ hsTCRB Kit was used to generate the TCR beta libraries. In the authors' own workflow: Data were analyzed with ImmunoSEQ Data Assistant and ImmunoSEQ Analyzer, with V, D and J genes assigned per IMGT definitions. Clonality, which ranges from 0 to 1, was calculated as one minus the normalized Shannon entropy of productive rearrangement frequencies. Only overrepresented clonotypes making up at least 0.05% of each patient's repertoire were included in the public clonotype analysis. Repertoires from some twelve age-matched healthy donors in immuneACCESS were used as clonality controls. TCRdb stores this immuneACCESS table with in-frame sequences only. Part of the clones is absent; in the studies checked, under half of the shortfall reflects unresolved V genes, and no reason is known for the rest. That table gives V, J and clone size, and the DNA gave D and trimming. The sample data list about 74,000 clones, and around 82% of these were observed just once. The top ten hold roughly 8% of the sample.

Explained via the paper, the time point label denotes: progressive disease on ibrutinib. Around 2 micrograms of genomic DNA were extracted from cryopreserved PBMCs for TCR beta library preparation. Longitudinal blood samples from CLL patients receiving ibrutinib monotherapy were subjected to high-throughput TCR beta sequencing. The patients took part in an open-label, single-center phase 2 trial of ibrutinib monotherapy. As to this clone: It lacks a known antigen. No quality values exist for individual bases; no much larger clone is one base distant.

The specimen was PBMCs, collected at disease progression, from a patient treated with ibrutinib. This TCR was recovered from a human donor with chronic lymphocytic leukemia.

The CDR3 loop reads CAISDPDRGRGQPQHF. The nucleotide sequence reads as follows: TGTGCCATCAGTGACCCCGACAGGGGGCGCGGTCAGCCCCAGCATTTT. The V and J genes are TRBV10-3 and TRBJ1-5, with 10 bases aligning to TRBD1. Relative to germline, V is missing 3 bases and J is missing 6 bases, with 8 bases of the junction outside any gene match. Spanning cysteine to phenylalanine, the CDR3 consists of 16 amino acids. The only DNA kept is the CDR3, 48 bases in frame from the first base. The germline V gene encodes CDR1 ENHRY and CDR2 SYGVKD.